The 24 T cell receptor beta chains reported below all come from one sample, sequenced in a study of high-grade serous ovarian cancer treatment subgroups (dated by TCRdb to the early 2020s). Tumor samples were collected prior to definitive surgery or chemotherapy. Libraries were constructed by the immunoSEQ multiplex PCR assay. TCRdb obtained this table from immuneACCESS and retained in-frame rearrangements with V and J assigned. These tables miss some clones; where compared with another copy, unresolved V genes account for less than half of the shortfall, and the remainder is unexplained. The sample profile shows about 30,000 clones; 80% to 90% of them were found once. The leading ten clones occupy around 2.3% of the sample. The sequenced sample was tumor tissue. All receptors come from a human donor with high-grade serous ovarian cancer.

This clone was picked up one time. The chain couples TRBV9 to TRBJ2-4; 10 bases line up with TRBD1. V was clipped by 4 bases and J by 0 bases; unmatched bases: 13. CDR3 length: 19 amino acids. CDR1 is SGDLS, CDR2 YYNGEE, per germline. DNA for the CDR3: TGTGCCAGCAGCCCTCGTCCCGGGACAGGGGCGGGAGCCAAAAACATTCAGTACTTC. This encodes CASSPRPGTGAGAKNIQYF.

This chain connects TRBV5-5 to TRBJ1-5; TRBD1 agrees at 9 bases. J lost 1 base, V lost 4 bases, and 6 bases had no gene match. This CDR3 has 16 residues. The germline gives CDR1 SGHKS, CDR2 YYEKEE (reference sequence). CDR3 sequence reads: CASSRGQGGSNQPQHF. DNA of the CDR3: TGTGCCAGCAGCCGGGGACAGGGAGGGAGCAATCAGCCCCAGCATTTT.

This chain joins TRBV28 and TRBJ1-5; D is unresolved. Germline CDR1 is MDHEN and CDR2 is SYDVKM. The CDR3 is 15 amino acids. V dropped 7 bases and J dropped 0 bases, with 13 bases sitting between them. The CDR3, as DNA: TGTGCCAGCAAAGGGTTTTATGATAGCAATCAGCCCCAGCATTTT. This encodes CASKGFYDSNQPQHF.

The V call is TRBV6-6, the J call TRBJ2-5; D unresolved. The CDR3 runs to 11 residues. CDR1 and CDR2 (germline): MNHNY, SVGAGI (reference sequence). V was trimmed by 5 bases and J by 4 bases, leaving 5 bases between them. CDR3 nucleotide sequence: TGTGCCAGCAGTCGACTAGAGACCCAGTACTTC. Translation: CASSRLETQYF.

The chain employs TRBV6-6 and TRBJ1-1; maybe TRBD1 (6 bases). CDR1 MNHNY and CDR2 SVGAGI come from the germline V gene (reference sequence). V lost 1 base and J lost 6, with 15 bases in between. This CDR3 comprises 15 residues. The CDR3 nucleotides read TGTGCCAGCAGTTACTTCGGGGGCGGAAGAGCTGAAGCTTTCTTT. It yields the protein CASSYFGGGRAEAFF.

V usage is TRBV27 and J usage is TRBJ2-5; D gene unclear. This CDR3 comprises 11 residues. The V gene lost 4 bases and the J gene lost 9 bases, with 9 bases spanning the gap. Germline V gene sequence: CDR1 MNHEY, CDR2 SMNVEV (reference sequence). The CDR3 nucleotides read TGTGCCAGCAGTTGCCTTGAGCCCCAGTACTTC. Its protein is CASSCLEPQYF.

This clone occurred a few times. The chain is built from TRBV7-9 and TRBJ1-5; D unclear. Germline V gene data show CDR1 as SEHNR and CDR2 as FQNEAQ (reference sequence). V lost 1 base and J 15 bases, leaving 13 bases between the germline ends. This CDR3 comprises 12 residues. The CDR3 bases are TGTGCCAGCAGCTTAGATGGCACCCGATCGCATTTT. Amino acids: CASSLDGTRSHF. The full variable domain, completed using reference TRBV7-9 and TRBJ1-5, is DTGVSQNPRHKITKRGQNVTFRCDPISEHNRLYWYRQTLGQGPEFLTYFQNEAQLEKSRLLSDRFSAERPKGSFSTLEIQRTEQGDSAMYLCASSLDGTRSHFGDGTRLSIL.

This clone was detected once. The gene calls are TRBV5-6 and TRBJ2-3; D is uncertain. Looked up from germline, CDR1 is SGHDT and CDR2 is YYEEEE. The CDR3 covers 18 residues. The V gene lost 0 bases and the J gene lost 1 base, with 18 bases spanning the gap. CDR3 nucleotide sequence: TGTGCCAGCAGCTTGGCCCCCCCCGACTCCGCGGGCACAGATACGCAGTATTTT. Protein sequence: CASSLAPPDSAGTDTQYF.

The chain has TRBV27 and TRBJ2-7; perhaps TRBD1 as D (6 bases). The germline V gene has CDR1 MNHEY and CDR2 SMNVEV (reference sequence). V was clipped by 2 bases and J by 2 bases, with 19 bases between them. The CDR3 covers 17 residues. DNA for the CDR3: TGTGCCAGCAGTTTACCCCGCTTCGTGAGGGGGACCTACGAGCAGTACTTC. Its protein is CASSLPRFVRGTYEQYF.

This clone was observed a few times. J is TRBJ2-3 and V is TRBV6-5; weak D call: TRBD2 (5 bases). Between the trimmed V and J ends, which lost 7 bases and 4 bases, there was a span of 15 bases. The CDR3 loop spans 14 amino acids. The V gene's germline CDR1 is MNHEY and CDR2 SVGAGI. Written as DNA, the CDR3 is TGTGCCAGCACCTGGAGAGGAGGTGCAGATACGCAGTATTTT. It encodes CASTWRGGADTQYF.

J is TRBJ2-3 and V is TRBV6-4, with D maybe TRBD2 (6 bases). V lost 2 bases and J 1 base, leaving 13 bases between the germline ends. Germline lookup yields CDR1 MRHNA and CDR2 SNTAGT. The CDR3 is 16 residues long. CDR3: CASSDLVGGGTDTQYF. CDR3 coding DNA: TGTGCCAGCAGTGACCTTGTGGGAGGAGGCACAGATACGCAGTATTTT.

The genes are TRBV29-1 and TRBJ2-1; TRBD2 matches 11 bases. V lost 6 bases, J lost 6 bases, and 7 bases stayed unmatched. The CDR3 has 14 residues. The germline V gene has CDR1 SQVTM and CDR2 ANQGSEA. Here the CDR3 DNA reads TGCAGCGTCGTAACTAGCGGGGGTTTCAATGAGCAGTTCTTC. It encodes CSVVTSGGFNEQFF.

There are a few counts of this clone. The chain is built from TRBV27 and TRBJ2-7; TRBD2 matches 8 bases. Trimming took 5 bases from V and 0 from J; bases not matched to a gene: 9. CDR3 size: 16 residues. Per germline, CDR1 MNHEY and CDR2 SMNVEV (reference sequence). This CDR3 reads CASSQLAGWSSYEQYF. The CDR3 DNA is TGTGCCAGCAGTCAGTTAGCGGGATGGAGCTCCTACGAGCAGTACTTC.

This rearrangement joins TRBV19 to TRBJ2-1; the match to TRBD1 covers 10 bases. The CDR3 loop spans 15 amino acids. CDR1 is LNHDA and CDR2 is SQIVND in the germline V gene (reference sequence). V trimming: 2 bases; J trimming: 7 bases; junction bases outside the gene matches: 5. The CDR3 region has the DNA TGTGCCAGTAGTATAAGGGACAGGGGAAGGAATGAGCAGTTCTTC. Translated, it gives CASSIRDRGRNEQFF. Drawing the rest from reference TRBV19 and TRBJ2-1, the complete variable domain is DGGITQSPKYLFRKEGQNVTLSCEQNLNHDAMYWYRQDPGQGLRLIYYSQIVNDFQKGDIAEGYSVSREKKESFPLTVTSAQKNPTAFYLCASSIRDRGRNEQFFGPGTRLTVL.

V gene TRBV7-2 combines with J gene TRBJ1-4; D is undetermined. V lost 0 bases, J lost 1 base, and 0 bases lay in between. This CDR3 comprises 13 residues. Looked up from germline, CDR1 is SGHTA and CDR2 is FQGNSA. The CDR3 nucleotides read TGTGCCAGCAGCTTAGCAACTAATGAAAAACTGTTTTTT. It encodes CASSLATNEKLFF.

The rearrangement joins TRBV15 to TRBJ2-2; D is ambiguous. This CDR3 comprises 15 residues. V lost 3 bases, J lost 8 bases, and 16 bases lay in between. Germline V gene sequence: CDR1 LNHNV, CDR2 YYDKDF (reference sequence). The CDR3 region is CATSSGLGLAGELFF. CDR3 coding DNA: TGTGCCACCAGCAGCGGTTTGGGCCTCGCGGGGGAGCTGTTTTTT.

CDR3: CASKRALDQPQHF. CDR3 nucleotides: TGTGCCAGCAAGAGGGCTCTGGATCAGCCCCAGCATTTT. This chain links TRBV2 with TRBJ1-5; D is undetermined. V was pared by 7 bases and J by 5 bases, with 12 bases between. The CDR3 is made up of 13 amino acids. In germline, CDR1 is SNHLY, CDR2 FYNNEI.

The chain links TRBV7-9 to TRBJ2-2, with TRBD2 matching 8 bases. The junction had 15 bases not matched to a gene; V was cut back by 2 bases and J by 7 bases. Germline V gene data show CDR1 as SEHNR and CDR2 as FQNEAQ (reference sequence). The CDR3 loop spans 18 amino acids. CDR3 amino acids: CASSLRGKPGLESGELFF. The CDR3, as DNA: TGTGCCAGCAGCTTAAGGGGCAAGCCGGGACTAGAGAGCGGGGAGCTGTTTTTT. The variable domain in full, completed from reference TRBV7-9 and TRBJ2-2, reads DTGVSQNPRHKITKRGQNVTFRCDPISEHNRLYWYRQTLGQGPEFLTYFQNEAQLEKSRLLSDRFSAERPKGSFSTLEIQRTEQGDSAMYLCASSLRGKPGLESGELFFGEGSRLTVL.

The rearrangement uses TRBV7-9 and TRBJ2-3, with no clear D. The V gene lost 5 bases and the J gene lost 0 bases, with 12 bases spanning the gap. CDR3 length: 15 amino acids. Germline V lookup: CDR1 SEHNR, CDR2 FQNEAQ (reference sequence). The CDR3 sequence is CASSPLRSSTDTQYF. The CDR3 DNA reads TGTGCCAGCAGCCCTTTACGGTCCAGCACAGATACGCAGTATTTT.

The chain recombines TRBV14 with TRBJ2-2, with a possible D match to TRBD2 (5 bases). Germline assignment: CDR1 SGHDN and CDR2 FVKESK. The CDR3 extends over 15 amino acids. Deletions cut 3 bases from V and 6 bases from J, with 14 bases between. The CDR3 spells CASSHRLARAGELFF. As DNA, the CDR3 is TGTGCCAGCAGCCATCGGCTAGCTCGGGCCGGGGAGCTGTTTTTT. The whole variable domain, filled in from reference TRBV14 and TRBJ2-2, reads EAGVTQFPSHSVIEKGQTVTLRCDPISGHDNLYWYRRVMGKEIKFLLHFVKESKQDESGMPNNRFLAERTGGTYSTLKVQPAELEDSGVYFCASSHRLARAGELFFGEGSRLTVL.

This sequence joins TRBV6-5 and TRBJ2-1; D remains unclear. V was cut by 5 bases and J by 7 bases, with 18 bases left in between. Germline CDR1 reads MNHEY; CDR2 reads SVGAGI. CDR3 length: 15 residues. CDR3 nucleotides: TGTGCCAGCAGTATCCGAAGTACAATTGGGAATGAGCAGTTCTTC. Its translation: CASSIRSTIGNEQFF.

The chain recombines TRBV19 with TRBJ1-1; D perhaps matches TRBD1 (5 bases). The CDR3 is 12 residues long. The V and J ends lost 6 bases and 7 bases respectively, with 12 bases between them. Germline CDR1 LNHDA, CDR2 SQIVND (reference sequence). CDR3 region: CASRSGPNEAFF. As DNA, the CDR3 is TGTGCCAGTAGGTCAGGGCCAAATGAAGCTTTCTTT.

V usage is TRBV28 and J usage is TRBJ2-6, with D perhaps TRBD1 (6 bases). The V and J ends lost 4 bases and 1 base respectively, with 17 bases between them. Germline CDR1 MDHEN, CDR2 SYDVKM. This CDR3 contains 18 residues. The CDR3 region is CASSSSGLQGSGANVLTF. The CDR3 DNA reads TGTGCCAGCAGTTCATCCGGGCTACAGGGATCTGGGGCCAACGTCCTGACTTTC.

The chain joins TRBV30 to TRBJ1-2; a possible D gene is TRBD1 (6 bases). Germline V lookup: CDR1 GTSNPN, CDR2 SVGIG (reference sequence). CDR3 size: 18 residues. V shed 0 bases and J shed 3 bases, with 23 bases lying between them. The CDR3 here is CAWSVPGRDIRGDYGYTF. The CDR3 coding sequence is TGTGCCTGGAGTGTACCCGGACGGGACATTAGAGGGGACTATGGCTACACCTTC.